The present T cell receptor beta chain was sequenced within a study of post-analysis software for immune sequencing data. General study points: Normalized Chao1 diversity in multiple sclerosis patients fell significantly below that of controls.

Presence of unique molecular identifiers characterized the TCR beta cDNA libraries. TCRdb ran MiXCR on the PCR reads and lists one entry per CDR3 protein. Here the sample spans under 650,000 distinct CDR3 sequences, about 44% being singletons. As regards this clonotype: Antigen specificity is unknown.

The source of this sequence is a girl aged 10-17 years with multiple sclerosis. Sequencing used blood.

The CDR3 DNA is TGCGCCAGCAGCCAAGTTGGTCAGCAAGAGACCCAGTACTTC. Translated: CASSQVGQQETQYF. The chain uses TRBV4-1 and TRBJ2-5, with D uncertain. Germline CDR1 is MGHRA and CDR2 is YSYEKL. The CDR3 sequence is 14 residues long. Trimming took 1 base from V and 2 from J, leaving 8 bases between them.